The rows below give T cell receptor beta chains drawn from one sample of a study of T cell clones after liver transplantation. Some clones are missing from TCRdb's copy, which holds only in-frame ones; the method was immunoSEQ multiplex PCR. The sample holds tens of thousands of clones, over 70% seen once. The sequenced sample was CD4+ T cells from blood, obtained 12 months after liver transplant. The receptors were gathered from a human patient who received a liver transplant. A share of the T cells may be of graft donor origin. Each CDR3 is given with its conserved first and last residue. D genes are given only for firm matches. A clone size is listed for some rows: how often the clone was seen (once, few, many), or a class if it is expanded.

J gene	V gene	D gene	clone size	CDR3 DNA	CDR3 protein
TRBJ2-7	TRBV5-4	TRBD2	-	TGTGCCAGCAGTTCGATGACTAGCGGTACCTACGAGCAGTACTTC	CASSSMTSGTYEQYF
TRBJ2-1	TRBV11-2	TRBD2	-	TGTGCCAGCAGCTTTGAAGGGACTAGCGGGAGGAATGAGCAGTTCTTC	CASSFEGTSGRNEQFF
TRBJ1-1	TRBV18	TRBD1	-	TGTGCCAGCTCACCACCGGTGGACAGGGGGCTAAACACTGAAGCTTTCTTT	CASSPPVDRGLNTEAFF
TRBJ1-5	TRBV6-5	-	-	TGTGCCAGCAGGGGCTACCTAGGGAGCAATCAGCCCCAGCATTTT	CASRGYLGSNQPQHF
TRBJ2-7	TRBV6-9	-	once	TGTGCCAGCAGCCGCGTCTCCCCCAAACACGAGCAGTACTTC	CASSRVSPKHEQYF
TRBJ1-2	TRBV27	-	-	TGTGCCAGCAGTTTATCGAGGTTGGGGGCGCGAGGCTACACCTTC	CASSLSRLGARGYTF
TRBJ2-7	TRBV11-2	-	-	TGTGCCAGCAGCTTTAGGCGGGGTAGTATAGAGCAGTACTTC	CASSFRRGSIEQYF
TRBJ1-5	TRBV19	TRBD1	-	TGTGCCAGTTCATATTACCAGGGGGCCGCTCAGCCCCAGCATTTT	CASSYYQGAAQPQHF
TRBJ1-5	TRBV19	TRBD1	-	TGTGCCAGTAGGGGGTCCCGGACCGGGACAGGGCGCAATCAGCCCCAGCATTTT	CASRGSRTGTGRNQPQHF
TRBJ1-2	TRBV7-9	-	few	TGTGCCAGCAGCTTAGAGTTTGGACACCTCCTTGTTGGGGACTATGGCTACACCTTC	CASSLEFGHLLVGDYGYTF
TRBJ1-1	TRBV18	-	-	TGTGCCAGCTCACCCAATCCATTGAACACTGAAGCTTTCTTT	CASSPNPLNTEAFF
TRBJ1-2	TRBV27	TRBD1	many	TGTGCCAGCAGTTCACCTTTGACAGGGCAAGGCTACACCTTC	CASSSPLTGQGYTF
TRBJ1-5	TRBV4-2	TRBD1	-	TGTGCCAGCAGCCAAGGGGGACAGGGATCATATAGCAATCAGCCCCAGCATTTT	CASSQGGQGSYSNQPQHF
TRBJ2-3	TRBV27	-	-	TGTGCCAGCAGTTCATATAGCACAGATACGCAGTATTTT	CASSSYSTDTQYF
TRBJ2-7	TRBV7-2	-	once	TGTGCCAGCAGCCAGGGGTGGGCACGGTACGAGCAGTACTTC	CASSQGWARYEQYF
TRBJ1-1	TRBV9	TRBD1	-	TGTGCCAGCAGCGAGTTGACAGGGTTGAACACTGAAGCTTTCTTT	CASSELTGLNTEAFF
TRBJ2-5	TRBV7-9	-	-	TGTGCCAGCAGCCAATGGGGGGCCGAAGAGACCCAGTACTTC	CASSQWGAEETQYF
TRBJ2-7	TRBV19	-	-	TGTGCCAGTAGTATGGGAACTCTTGATGAGCAGTACTTC	CASSMGTLDEQYF
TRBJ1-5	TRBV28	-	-	TGTGCCAGCAGAGGAGGCAGGGCGGTTAGGTTAGGGAATCAGCCCCAGCATTTT	CASRGGRAVRLGNQPQHF
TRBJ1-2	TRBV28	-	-	TGTGCCAGCAGCCGGGTAGACGGCTACACCTTC	CASSRVDGYTF
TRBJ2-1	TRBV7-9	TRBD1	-	TGTGCCAGCAGCTCACAAGACGGGACAGGGGGCTTTGATGAGCAGTTCTTC	CASSSQDGTGGFDEQFF
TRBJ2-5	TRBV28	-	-	TGTGCCAGCAGTTTTAGCGGAGGGGGGGAGACCCAGTACTTC	CASSFSGGGETQYF
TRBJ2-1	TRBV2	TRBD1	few	TGTGCCAGCAGTCGACAGGGGGACTACAATGAGCAGTTCTTC	CASSRQGDYNEQFF
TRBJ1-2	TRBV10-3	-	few	TGTGCCATCAGTGAGCCTCTGGGGTATGGCTACACCTTC	CAISEPLGYGYTF
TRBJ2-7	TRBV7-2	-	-	TGTGCCAGCAGCTCGTCGACGGGGGCCTACGAGCAGTACTTC	CASSSSTGAYEQYF
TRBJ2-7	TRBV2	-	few	TGTGCCAGCAGTGAAGGACTGCGGCGGGGCGAGCAGTACTTC	CASSEGLRRGEQYF
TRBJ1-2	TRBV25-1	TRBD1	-	TGTGCCAGCAGTGGCGCACAGGGGGCCGCTAACTATGGCTACACCTTC	CASSGAQGAANYGYTF
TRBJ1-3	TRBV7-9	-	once	TGTGCCAGCAGCTTAGCAGGGTTGGATGGAAACACCATATATTTT	CASSLAGLDGNTIYF